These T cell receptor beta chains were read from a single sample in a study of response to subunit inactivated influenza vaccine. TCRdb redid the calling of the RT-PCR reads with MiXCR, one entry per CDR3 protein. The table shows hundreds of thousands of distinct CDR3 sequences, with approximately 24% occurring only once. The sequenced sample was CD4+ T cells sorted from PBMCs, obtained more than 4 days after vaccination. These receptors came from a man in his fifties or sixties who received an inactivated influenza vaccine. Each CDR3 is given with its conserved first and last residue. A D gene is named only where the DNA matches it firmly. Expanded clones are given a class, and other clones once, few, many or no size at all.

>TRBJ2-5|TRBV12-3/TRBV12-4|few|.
TGTGCCAGCAGTTTAACAGCTCGACAAGAGACCCAGTACTTC
CASSLTARQETQYF
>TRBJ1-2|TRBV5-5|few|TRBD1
TGTGCCAGCAGCGCCTATCCGGGACAGGGAGATGGCTACACCTTC
CASSAYPGQGDGYTF
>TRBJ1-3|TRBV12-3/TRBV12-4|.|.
TGTGCCAGCACCTCGACAGTAAACACCATATATTTT
CASTSTVNTIYF
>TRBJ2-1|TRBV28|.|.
TGTGCCAGCAGTTTCCCGCTACGGGGAAATGAGCAGTTCTTC
CASSFPLRGNEQFF
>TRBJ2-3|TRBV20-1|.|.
TGCAGTGCCAGTGGGTCCGGGGTCCCCTCAGATACGCAGTATTTT
CSASGSGVPSDTQYF
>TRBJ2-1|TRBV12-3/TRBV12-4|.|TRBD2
TGTGCCAGCAGTCGGAGCGGGGGGGTAGGCAATGAGCAGTTCTTC
CASSRSGGVGNEQFF
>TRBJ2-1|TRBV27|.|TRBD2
TGTGCCAGCAGTCGCCCCCCGCTAGCGGGAGGTCATCGGGAGCAGTTCTTC
CASSRPPLAGGHREQFF
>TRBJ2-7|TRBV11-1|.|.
TGTGCCAGCAGCTTATCGCCCGATATGTACGAGCAGTACTTC
CASSLSPDMYEQYF
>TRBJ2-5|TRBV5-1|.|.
TGCGCCAGCAGCTCGCTTAGGGGAGAAGAGACCCAGTACTTC
CASSSLRGEETQYF
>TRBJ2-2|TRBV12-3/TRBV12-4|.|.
TGTGCCAGCAGTAGAGGAACCACTTACACCGGGGAGCTGTTTTTT
CASSRGTTYTGELFF
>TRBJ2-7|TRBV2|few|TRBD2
TGTGCCAGCAGTGTAGCGGGAGGGTCCTACGAGCAGTACTTC
CASSVAGGSYEQYF
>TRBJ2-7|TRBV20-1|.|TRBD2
TGCAGTGGCTTCTTAGCGGGAGGCACCTACGAGCAGTACTTC
CSGFLAGGTYEQYF
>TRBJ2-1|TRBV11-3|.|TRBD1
TGTGCCAGCAGTTTCGGGACAGGGACCAATGAGCAGTTCTTC
CASSFGTGTNEQFF
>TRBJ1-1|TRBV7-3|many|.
TGTGCCAGCAGCCTTGACAGCGTGAACACTGAAGCTTTCTTT
CASSLDSVNTEAFF
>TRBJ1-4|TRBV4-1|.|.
TGCGCCAGCAGCCAAGGGACAGCAACTAATGAAAAACTGTCTTTT
CASSQGTATNEKLSF
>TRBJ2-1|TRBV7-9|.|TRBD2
TGTGCCAGCAGCTTAGCCCAGCGGGGGGTTGCGTTCTTC
CASSLAQRGVAFF
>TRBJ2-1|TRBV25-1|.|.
TGTGCCAGCAGTCCAGGGGGGCTAATAAACAATGAGCAGTTCTTC
CASSPGGLINNEQFF
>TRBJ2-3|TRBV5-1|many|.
TGCGCCAGCAGCCTCGAGACTAGAGCCACAGATACGCAGTATTTT
CASSLETRATDTQYF
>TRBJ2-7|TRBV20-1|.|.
TGCAGTGCTAGAGATTGGAGCTACGAGCAGTACTTC
CSARDWSYEQYF
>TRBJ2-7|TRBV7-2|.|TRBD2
TGTGCCAGCAGCCGAACCGGGACTAGCGGCTACGAGCAGTACTTC
CASSRTGTSGYEQYF
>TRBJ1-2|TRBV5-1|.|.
TGCGCCAGCAGCTGGGACGCAGCTAACTATGGCTACACCTTC
CASSWDAANYGYTF
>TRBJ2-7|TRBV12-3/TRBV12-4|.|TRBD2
TGTGCCAGCAGTCCCCGAGTTGGGACTAGCGGGAGCACCTACGAGCAGTACTTC
CASSPRVGTSGSTYEQYF
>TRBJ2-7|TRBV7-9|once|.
TGTGCCAGCAGCTTACTCTCCCCTGATGAGCAGTACTTC
CASSLLSPDEQYF
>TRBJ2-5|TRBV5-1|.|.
TGCGCCAGCAGTTTCCGGACGGACGGCGAGACCCAGTACTTC
CASSFRTDGETQYF
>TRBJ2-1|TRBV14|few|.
TGTGCCAGCAGCCAAGGGCAGAGCGTCTACAATGAGCAGTTCTTC
CASSQGQSVYNEQFF
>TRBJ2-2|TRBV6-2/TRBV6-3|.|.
TGTGCCAGCCCCTCGACGAACACCGGGGAGCTGTTTTTT
CASPSTNTGELFF
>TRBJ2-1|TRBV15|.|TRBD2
TGTGCCACCAGCGTAGCGGGAATCGACAATGAGCAGTTCTTC
CATSVAGIDNEQFF
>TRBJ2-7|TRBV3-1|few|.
TGTGCCAGCAGCCAAGCGATGGTGTTTGAGCAGTACTTC
CASSQAMVFEQYF
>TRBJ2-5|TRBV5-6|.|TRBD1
TGTGCCAGCAGCTTGATAGGGGGCGAGGAGACCCAGTACTTC
CASSLIGGEETQYF
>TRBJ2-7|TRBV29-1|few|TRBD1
TGCAGCGTTGGCTACAGGGGAGACGAGCAGTACTTC
CSVGYRGDEQYF
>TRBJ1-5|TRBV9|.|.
TGTGCCAGCAGCACATCCGGGACGCCCAATCAGCCCCAGCATTTT
CASSTSGTPNQPQHF
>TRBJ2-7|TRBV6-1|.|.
TGTGCCAGCAGAATCGGGACGTACTCCTACGAGCAGTACTTC
CASRIGTYSYEQYF
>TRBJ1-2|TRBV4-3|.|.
TGCGCCAGCAGCCAAGCTAATTCAGGGTATGGCTACACCTTC
CASSQANSGYGYTF
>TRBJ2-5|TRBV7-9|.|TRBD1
TGTGCCAGCAGCGATCGGACAGGCTTAGAGACCCAGTACTTC
CASSDRTGLETQYF
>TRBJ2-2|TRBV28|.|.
TGTGCCAGCAGTTTAATCACAGGGTCCACCGGGGAGCTGTTTTTT
CASSLITGSTGELFF
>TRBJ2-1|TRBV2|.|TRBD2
TGTGCCAGCAGGACACCAACTAGCGGGTTCTCCTACAATGAGCAGTTCTTC
CASRTPTSGFSYNEQFF
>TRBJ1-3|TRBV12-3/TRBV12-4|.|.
TGTGCCAGCAGATCAGGAGAGTACTCTGGAAACACCATATATTTT
CASRSGEYSGNTIYF
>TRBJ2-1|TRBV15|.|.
TGTGCCACCAGCATCGAACCCCGTAGGCATGAGCAGTTCTTC
CATSIEPRRHEQFF
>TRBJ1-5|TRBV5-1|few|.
TGCGCCAGCAGCTTTAGAGGGGATCCGGGGCAGCCCCAGCATTTT
CASSFRGDPGQPQHF
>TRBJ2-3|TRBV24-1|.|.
TGTGCCACCAGTGATTTAAACAGGGCGACCGATACGCAGTATTTT
CATSDLNRATDTQYF
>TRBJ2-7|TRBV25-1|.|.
TGTGCCAGCAGTGACCCCGGCAGGGGCTACGAGCAGTACTTC
CASSDPGRGYEQYF
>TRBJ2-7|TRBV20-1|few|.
TGCAGTGCTAGAGATCTTTCCTCCAGAGACGAGCAGTACTTC
CSARDLSSRDEQYF
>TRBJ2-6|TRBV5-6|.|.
TGTGCCAGCAGCTTAGCCCCATGGGGCTCTGGGGCCAACGTCCTGACTTTC
CASSLAPWGSGANVLTF
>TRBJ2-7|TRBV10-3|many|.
TGTGCCATCAGTGACCGGTTAGCGAGGTACGAGCAGTACTTC
CAISDRLARYEQYF
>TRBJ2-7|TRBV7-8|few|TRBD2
TGTGCCAGCAGCTTAGATTCGCTAGCGGGAGGACGAGTCTACGAGCAGTACTTC
CASSLDSLAGGRVYEQYF
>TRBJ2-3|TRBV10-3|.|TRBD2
TGTGCCATCAGTTCTAGCGGGGGGACAAGCACAGATACGCAGTATTTT
CAISSSGGTSTDTQYF
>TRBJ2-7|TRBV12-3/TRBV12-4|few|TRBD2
TGTGCCAGCACCCGTCGGGCTAGCGGGGCGTACGAGCAGTACTTC
CASTRRASGAYEQYF
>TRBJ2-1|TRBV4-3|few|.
TGCGCCAGCAGCCTCGGGGAGGGGGCCGACTCCTACAATGAGCAGTTCTTC
CASSLGEGADSYNEQFF
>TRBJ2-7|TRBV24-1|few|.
TGTGCCACCAGTGATACGAACAGGAATGGTTACGAGCAGTACTTC
CATSDTNRNGYEQYF
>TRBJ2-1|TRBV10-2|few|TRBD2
TGCGCCAGCCAAATCTGGGGCGGGGGGGACAATGAGCAGTTCTTC
CASQIWGGGDNEQFF
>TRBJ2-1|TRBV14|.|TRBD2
TGTGCCAGCAGCCAAGTACGCGGGGGGTACAATGAGCAGTTCTTC
CASSQVRGGYNEQFF
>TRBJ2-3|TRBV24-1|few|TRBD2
TGTGCCACCAGTGGCGGCGGGAGATGGGCCACAGATACGCAGTATTTT
CATSGGGRWATDTQYF
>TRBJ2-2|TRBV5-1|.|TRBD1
TGCGCCAGCAGCTCGGGACAGGGGGGTTCCGGGGAGCTGTTTTTT
CASSSGQGGSGELFF
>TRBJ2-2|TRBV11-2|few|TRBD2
TGTGCCAGCAGCGACCTAGCGGGCGATTTCGCGAACACCGGGGAGCTGTTTTTT
CASSDLAGDFANTGELFF
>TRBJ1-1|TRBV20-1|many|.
TGCAGTGCCACGAAAATGACATCCTCCCTCTTT
CSATKMTSSLF
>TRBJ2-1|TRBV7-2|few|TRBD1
TGTGCCAGCAGCCCCCGGACAGGGGGCCTCGATGAGCAGTTCTTC
CASSPRTGGLDEQFF
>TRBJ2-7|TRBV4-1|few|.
TGCGCCAGCAGCCAAATAGCTTTGGAGTACTTC
CASSQIALEYF
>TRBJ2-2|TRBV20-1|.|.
TGCAGTGCGGGACCCCCGGACACCGGGGAGCTGTTTTTT
CSAGPPDTGELFF
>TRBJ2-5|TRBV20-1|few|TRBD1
TGCAGTGCCCGGGACAGACAAGAGACCCAGTACTTC
CSARDRQETQYF
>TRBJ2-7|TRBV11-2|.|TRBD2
TGTGCCAGCAGCCAATTCCCTAGCGGAGTTGGCGAGCAGTACTTC
CASSQFPSGVGEQYF